This is a list of T cell receptor beta chains from one sample in a study of OX40 agonist ivuxolimab in advanced cancers. Profiling relied on immunoSEQ multiplex PCR, and the TCRdb table lists in-frame clones only, not all of them. The table records approximately 60,000 clones, around 93% of them present only once. The sequencing here drew on CD4+ or CD8+ T cells sorted from blood, taken in a trial of the OX40 agonist ivuxolimab. These receptors all come from an adult with an advanced solid tumor such as melanoma, head and neck, liver or kidney cancer. Each CDR3 is given with its conserved first and last residue. D genes are given only for firm matches. For some rows the clone size is stated as once, few or many, or as a class when expanded; others skip it.

.	TRBJ2-5	TRBV7-2	TRBD1	TGTGCCAGCAGCTTACCCCAGGGGGCGAGGGAGACCCAGTACTTC	CASSLPQGARETQYF
.	TRBJ1-2	TRBV5-1	TRBD1	TGCGCCAGCAGCCTTGGGACAGAAGCTAACTATGGCTACACCTTC	CASSLGTEANYGYTF
once	TRBJ2-3	TRBV6-1	TRBD1	TGTGCCAGCAGTGAAGAGGCCTCCGGGACAGGACCCACAGATACGCAGTATTTT	CASSEEASGTGPTDTQYF
.	TRBJ1-1	TRBV6-5	TRBD1	TGTGCCAGCAGTCCCCCGCCGGACAGGGTCACTGAAGCTTTCTTT	CASSPPPDRVTEAFF
.	TRBJ2-3	TRBV7-3	.	TGTGCCAGCAGCCCGGGCTCCCACCCGCCTCGTGCAGATACGCAGTATTTT	CASSPGSHPPRADTQYF
.	TRBJ2-7	TRBV9	TRBD2	TGTGCCAGCAGCGTAGGGCTAGCGGGGTACGAGCAGTACTTC	CASSVGLAGYEQYF
once	TRBJ2-1	TRBV6-4	TRBD1	TGTGCCAGCAGTGTCTGGACAGGCTCCTACAATGAGCAGTTCTTC	CASSVWTGSYNEQFF
.	TRBJ2-7	TRBV9	TRBD1	TGTGCCAGCAGCGTAGCTGGCAGGGGGTACGAGCAGTACTTC	CASSVAGRGYEQYF
.	TRBJ2-5	TRBV9	.	TGTGCCAGCAGCGTAGGGGGGGAAGAGACCCAGTACTTC	CASSVGGEETQYF
.	TRBJ2-1	TRBV5-6	TRBD2	TGTGCCAGCAGCTTGGCTCTAGCGGGAGGCAATGAGCAGTTCTTC	CASSLALAGGNEQFF
.	TRBJ1-5	TRBV28	.	TGTGCCAGCAGTTTTACCCCGGTGGGCCCATTTTATAGCAATCAGCCCCAGCATTTT	CASSFTPVGPFYSNQPQHF
.	TRBJ1-1	TRBV11-3	.	TGTGCCAGCAGGGACGGGAACACTGAAGCTTTCTTT	CASRDGNTEAFF
.	TRBJ1-5	TRBV9	TRBD1	TGTGCCAGCAGCTCGGGGGACAGTAATAATCAGCCCCAGCATTTT	CASSSGDSNNQPQHF
.	TRBJ2-6	TRBV5-6	.	TGTGCCAGCAGCTTAGAGGTCAACGTCCTGACTTTC	CASSLEVNVLTF
once	TRBJ2-3	TRBV12-5	.	TGTGCTAGTGGTTTCGGGTTGAATACGCAGTATTTT	CASGFGLNTQYF
.	TRBJ1-5	TRBV30	.	TGTGCCTGGAGGGGGGCAACCTTAGGACAGAGCAATCAGCCCCAGCATTTT	CAWRGATLGQSNQPQHF
.	TRBJ2-3	TRBV29-1	TRBD2	TGCAGCGTCGACCTTACGGGACTAGCAGATACGCAGTATTTT	CSVDLTGLADTQYF
.	TRBJ2-3	TRBV7-8	.	TGTGCCAGCAGCTTAGAAGTAGGCACTAGCACAGATACGCAGTATTTT	CASSLEVGTSTDTQYF
.	TRBJ2-1	TRBV7-9	TRBD1	TGTGCCAGCAGCAACCCAAACAGGGGGTCCTACAATGAGCAGTTCTTC	CASSNPNRGSYNEQFF
.	TRBJ2-1	TRBV6-1	.	TGTGCCAGCAGTGAAGCGCCGGGGGACCCCTACAATGAGCAGTTCTTC	CASSEAPGDPYNEQFF
.	TRBJ2-5	TRBV7-2	.	TGTGCCAGCAGCTTAAATTCGGGGCAAGAGACCCAGTACTTC	CASSLNSGQETQYF
.	TRBJ1-5	TRBV27	.	TGTGCCAGCAGTTTAGGGGGGGGTTGGGATCAGCCCCAGCATTTT	CASSLGGGWDQPQHF
.	TRBJ1-4	TRBV6-5	.	TGTGCCAGCAGTACCAGGGAGTCTCTTAATGAAAAACTGTTTTTT	CASSTRESLNEKLFF
.	TRBJ2-7	TRBV7-2	.	TGTGCCAGCAGCTTAGGCGGGACAGCCTACGAGCAGTACTTC	CASSLGGTAYEQYF